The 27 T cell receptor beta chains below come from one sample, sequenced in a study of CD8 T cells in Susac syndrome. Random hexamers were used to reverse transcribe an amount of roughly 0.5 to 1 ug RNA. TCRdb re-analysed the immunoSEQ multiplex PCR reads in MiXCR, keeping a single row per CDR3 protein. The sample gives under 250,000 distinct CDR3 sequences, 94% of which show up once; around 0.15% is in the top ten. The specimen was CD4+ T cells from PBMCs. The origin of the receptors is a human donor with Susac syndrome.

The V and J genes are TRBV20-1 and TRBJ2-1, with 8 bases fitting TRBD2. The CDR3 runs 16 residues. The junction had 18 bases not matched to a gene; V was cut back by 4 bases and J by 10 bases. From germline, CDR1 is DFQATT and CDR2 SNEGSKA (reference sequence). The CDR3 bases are TGCAGTGCTAATCGAGGGGCTAGCGGGCGCCTTAACGAGCAGTTCTTC. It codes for CSANRGASGRLNEQFF.

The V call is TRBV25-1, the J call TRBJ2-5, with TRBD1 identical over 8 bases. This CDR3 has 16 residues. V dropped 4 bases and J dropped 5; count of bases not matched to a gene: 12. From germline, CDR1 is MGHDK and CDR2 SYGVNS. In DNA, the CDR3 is TGTGCCAGCAGTGCCGGACAGGGCCCGAAGGGGGAGACCCAGTACTTC. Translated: CASSAGQGPKGETQYF.

This CDR3 is CSASQLAGDKNIQYF. Here the CDR3 DNA reads TGCAGTGCTAGCCAACTAGCGGGGGACAAAAACATTCAGTACTTC. The J gene is TRBJ2-4, the V gene TRBV20-1; TRBD2 aligns across 11 bases. The germline gives CDR1 DFQATT, CDR2 SNEGSKA (reference sequence). V lost 3 bases, J lost 3 bases, and 4 bases stayed unmatched. This CDR3 is built from 15 residues.

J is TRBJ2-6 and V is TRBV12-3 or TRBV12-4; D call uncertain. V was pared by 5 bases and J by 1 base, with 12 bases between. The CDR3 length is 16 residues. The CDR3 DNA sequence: TGTGCCAGCAGTCCACGAGCCGTTTCTGGGGCCAACGTCCTGACTTTC. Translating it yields CASSPRAVSGANVLTF.

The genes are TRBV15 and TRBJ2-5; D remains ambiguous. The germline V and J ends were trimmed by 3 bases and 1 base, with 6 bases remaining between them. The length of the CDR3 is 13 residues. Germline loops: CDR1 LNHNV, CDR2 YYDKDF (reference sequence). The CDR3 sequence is CATSSAVQETQYF. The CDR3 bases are TGTGCCACCAGCAGTGCCGTCCAAGAGACCCAGTACTTC.

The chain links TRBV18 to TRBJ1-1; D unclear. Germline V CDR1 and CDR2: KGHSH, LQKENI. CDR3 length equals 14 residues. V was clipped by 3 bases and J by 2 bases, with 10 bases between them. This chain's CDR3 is CASSPRERNTEAFF. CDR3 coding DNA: TGTGCCAGCTCACCTCGTGAACGTAACACTGAAGCTTTCTTT.

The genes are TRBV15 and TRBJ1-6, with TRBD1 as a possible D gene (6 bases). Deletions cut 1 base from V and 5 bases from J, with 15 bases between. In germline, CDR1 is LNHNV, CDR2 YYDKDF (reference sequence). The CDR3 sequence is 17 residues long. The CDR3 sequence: CATSRVSGARHNSPLHF. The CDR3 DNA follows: TGTGCCACCAGCAGAGTTTCAGGGGCTCGACATAATTCACCCCTCCACTTT.

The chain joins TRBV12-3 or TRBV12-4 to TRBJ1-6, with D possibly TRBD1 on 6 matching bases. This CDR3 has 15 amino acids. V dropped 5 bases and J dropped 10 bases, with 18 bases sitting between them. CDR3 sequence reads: CASSTAGDAGSPLHF. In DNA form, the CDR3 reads TGTGCCAGCAGTACAGCAGGGGACGCCGGGTCACCCCTCCACTTT.

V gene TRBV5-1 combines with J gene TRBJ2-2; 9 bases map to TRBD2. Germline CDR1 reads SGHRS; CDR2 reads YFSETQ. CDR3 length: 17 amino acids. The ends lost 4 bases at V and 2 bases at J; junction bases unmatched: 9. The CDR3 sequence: CASSREHGTSNTGELFF. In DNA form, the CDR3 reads TGCGCCAGCAGCCGTGAGCACGGGACTAGCAACACCGGGGAGCTGTTTTTT.

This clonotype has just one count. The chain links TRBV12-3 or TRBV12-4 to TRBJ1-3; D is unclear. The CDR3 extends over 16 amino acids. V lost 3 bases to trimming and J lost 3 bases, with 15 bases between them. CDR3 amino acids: CASSFHTRTYGNTIYF. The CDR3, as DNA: TGTGCCAGCAGTTTCCATACCCGGACGTATGGAAACACCATATATTTT.

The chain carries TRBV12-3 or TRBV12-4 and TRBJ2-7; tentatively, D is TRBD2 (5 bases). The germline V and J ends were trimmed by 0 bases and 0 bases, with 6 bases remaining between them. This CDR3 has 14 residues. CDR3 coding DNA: TGTGCCAGCAGTTTAGCGGGGAGCTCCTACGAGCAGTACTTC. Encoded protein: CASSLAGSSYEQYF.

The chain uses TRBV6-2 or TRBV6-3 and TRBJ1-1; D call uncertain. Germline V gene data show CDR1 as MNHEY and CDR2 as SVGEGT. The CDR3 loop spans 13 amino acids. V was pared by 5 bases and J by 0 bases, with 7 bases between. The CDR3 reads CASSQYMNTEAFF. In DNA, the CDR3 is TGTGCCAGCAGTCAATATATGAACACTGAAGCTTTCTTT.

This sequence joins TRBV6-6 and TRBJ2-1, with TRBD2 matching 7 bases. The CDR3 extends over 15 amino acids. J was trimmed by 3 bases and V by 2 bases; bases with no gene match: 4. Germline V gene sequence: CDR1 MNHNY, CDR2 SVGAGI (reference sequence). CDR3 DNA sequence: TGTGCCAGCAGTTACATGGGCGGGGGCTACAATGAGCAGTTCTTC. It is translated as CASSYMGGGYNEQFF.

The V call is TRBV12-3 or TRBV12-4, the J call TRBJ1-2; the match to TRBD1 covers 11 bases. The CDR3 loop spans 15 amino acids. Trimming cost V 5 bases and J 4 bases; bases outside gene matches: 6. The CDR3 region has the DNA TGTGCCAGCAGTCCTAGGGACAGGGGGGTCTATGGCTACACCTTC. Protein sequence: CASSPRDRGVYGYTF.

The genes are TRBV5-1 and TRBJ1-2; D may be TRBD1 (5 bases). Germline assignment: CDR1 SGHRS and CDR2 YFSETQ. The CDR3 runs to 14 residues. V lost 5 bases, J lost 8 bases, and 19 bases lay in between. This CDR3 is CASRMDIGAWGYTF. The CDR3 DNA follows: TGCGCCAGCAGAATGGACATCGGGGCATGGGGCTACACCTTC.

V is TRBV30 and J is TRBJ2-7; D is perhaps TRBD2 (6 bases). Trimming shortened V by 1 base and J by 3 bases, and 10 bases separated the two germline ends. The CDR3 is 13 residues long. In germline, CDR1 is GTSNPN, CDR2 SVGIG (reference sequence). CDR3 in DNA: TGTGCCTGGAGTGCGTTAGCGGACTACGAGCAGTACTTC. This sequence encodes CAWSALADYEQYF.

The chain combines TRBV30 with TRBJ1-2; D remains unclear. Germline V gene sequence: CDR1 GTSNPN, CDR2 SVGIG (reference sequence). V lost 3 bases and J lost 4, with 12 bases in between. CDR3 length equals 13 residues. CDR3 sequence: CAWSRLGGYGYTF. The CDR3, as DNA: TGTGCCTGGAGCCGGCTGGGAGGCTATGGCTACACCTTC.

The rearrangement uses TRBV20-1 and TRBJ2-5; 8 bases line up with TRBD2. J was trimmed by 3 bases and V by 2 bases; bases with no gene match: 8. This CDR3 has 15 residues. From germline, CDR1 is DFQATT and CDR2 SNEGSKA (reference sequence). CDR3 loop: CSARSVGGAEETQYF. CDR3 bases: TGCAGTGCTAGATCTGTCGGGGGGGCCGAAGAGACCCAGTACTTC.

Written as DNA, the CDR3 is TGCAGCGTTGACCCCCTGGGGACAGGGGAGGGCTACACCTTC. Residues: CSVDPLGTGEGYTF. The chain couples TRBV29-1 to TRBJ1-2, with 10 bases aligning to TRBD1. The V and J ends lost 3 bases and 8 bases, in that order; junction bases with no gene match: 9. There are 14 residues in the CDR3. CDR1 is SQVTM and CDR2 is ANQGSEA in the germline V gene.

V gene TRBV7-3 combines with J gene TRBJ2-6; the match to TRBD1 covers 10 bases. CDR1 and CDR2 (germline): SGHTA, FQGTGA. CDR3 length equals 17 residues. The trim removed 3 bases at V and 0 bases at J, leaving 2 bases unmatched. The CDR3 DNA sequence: TGTGCCAGCAGCTTGGACAGGGGGGCCTCTGGGGCCAACGTCCTGACTTTC. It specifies CASSLDRGASGANVLTF. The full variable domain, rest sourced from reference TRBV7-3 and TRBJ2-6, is GAGVSQTPSNKVTEKGKYVELRCDPISGHTALYWYRQSLGQGPEFLIYFQGTGAADDSGLPNDRFFAVRPEGSVSTLKIQRTERGDSAVYLCASSLDRGASGANVLTFGAGSRLTVL.

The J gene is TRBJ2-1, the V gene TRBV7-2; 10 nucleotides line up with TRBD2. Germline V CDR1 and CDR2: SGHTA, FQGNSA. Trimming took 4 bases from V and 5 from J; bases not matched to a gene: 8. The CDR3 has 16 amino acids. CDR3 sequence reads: CASSSSGGALHNEQFF. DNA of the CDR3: TGTGCCAGCAGCTCCAGCGGGGGGGCCCTCCACAATGAGCAGTTCTTC.

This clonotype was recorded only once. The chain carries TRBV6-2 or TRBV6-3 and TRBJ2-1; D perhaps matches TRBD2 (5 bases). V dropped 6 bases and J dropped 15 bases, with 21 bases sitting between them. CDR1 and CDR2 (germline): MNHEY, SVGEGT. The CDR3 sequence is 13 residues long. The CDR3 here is CASSPSDGVGRFF. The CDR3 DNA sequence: TGTGCCAGCAGCCCCTCGGATGGGGTAGGGAGGTTCTTC.

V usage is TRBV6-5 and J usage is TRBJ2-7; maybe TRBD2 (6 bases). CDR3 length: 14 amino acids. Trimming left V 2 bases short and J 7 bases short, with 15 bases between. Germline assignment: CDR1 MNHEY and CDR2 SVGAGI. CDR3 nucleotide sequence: TGTGCCAGCAGTTACGGGACTCCGAGGGGAGAGCAGTACTTC. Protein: CASSYGTPRGEQYF.

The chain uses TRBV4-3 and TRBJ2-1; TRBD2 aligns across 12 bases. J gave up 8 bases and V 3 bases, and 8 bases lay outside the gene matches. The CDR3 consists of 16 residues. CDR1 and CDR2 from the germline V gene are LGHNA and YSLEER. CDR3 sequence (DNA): TGCGCCAGCAGCCATGCACTAGCGGGGGGCAGGGATGAGCAGTTCTTC. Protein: CASSHALAGGRDEQFF.

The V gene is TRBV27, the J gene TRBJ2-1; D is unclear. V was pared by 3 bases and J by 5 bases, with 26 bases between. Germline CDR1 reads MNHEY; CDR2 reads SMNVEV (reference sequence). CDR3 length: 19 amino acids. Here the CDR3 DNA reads TGTGCCAGCAGTTTTATTCCTACGTTCTCCCTAACCGGCCACAATGAGCAGTTCTTC. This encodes CASSFIPTFSLTGHNEQFF.

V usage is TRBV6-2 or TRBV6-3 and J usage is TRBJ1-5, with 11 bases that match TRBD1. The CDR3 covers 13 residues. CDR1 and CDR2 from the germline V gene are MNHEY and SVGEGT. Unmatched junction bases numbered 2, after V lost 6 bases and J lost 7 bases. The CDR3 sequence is CASRGTGGQPQHF. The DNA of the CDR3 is TGTGCCAGCAGAGGGACAGGGGGACAGCCCCAGCATTTT.

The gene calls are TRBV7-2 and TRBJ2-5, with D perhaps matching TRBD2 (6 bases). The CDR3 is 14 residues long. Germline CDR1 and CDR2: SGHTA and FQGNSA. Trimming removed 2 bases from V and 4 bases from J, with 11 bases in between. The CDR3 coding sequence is TGTGCCAGCAGCTTACGGGGGAGGATAGAGACCCAGTACTTC. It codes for CASSLRGRIETQYF.